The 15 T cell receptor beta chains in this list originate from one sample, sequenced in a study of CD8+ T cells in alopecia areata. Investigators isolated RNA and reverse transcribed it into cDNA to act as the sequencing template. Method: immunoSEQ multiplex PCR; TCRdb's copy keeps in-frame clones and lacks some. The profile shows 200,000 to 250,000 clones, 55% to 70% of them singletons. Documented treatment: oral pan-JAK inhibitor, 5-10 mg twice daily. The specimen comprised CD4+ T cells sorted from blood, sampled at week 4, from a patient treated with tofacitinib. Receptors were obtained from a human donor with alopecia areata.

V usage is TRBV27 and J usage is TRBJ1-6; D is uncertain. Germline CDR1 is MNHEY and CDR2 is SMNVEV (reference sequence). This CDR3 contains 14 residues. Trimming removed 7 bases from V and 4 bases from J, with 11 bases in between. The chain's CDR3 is CASTHGPYNSPLHF. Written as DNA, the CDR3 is TGTGCCAGCACCCACGGGCCTTATAATTCACCCCTCCACTTT.

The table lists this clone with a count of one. CDR3 region: CATRKFRAYEQYF. DNA for the CDR3: TGTGCCACCAGAAAGTTCCGTGCCTACGAGCAGTACTTC. This rearrangement joins TRBV2 to TRBJ2-7; D not resolved. Trimming left V 10 bases short and J 2 bases short, with 15 bases between. Germline-derived CDR1 and CDR2 are SNHLY and FYNNEI. The CDR3 runs to 13 residues.

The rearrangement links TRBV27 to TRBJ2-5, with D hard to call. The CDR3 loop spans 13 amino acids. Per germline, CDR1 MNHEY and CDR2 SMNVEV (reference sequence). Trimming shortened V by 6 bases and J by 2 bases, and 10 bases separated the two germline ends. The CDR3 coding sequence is TGTGCCAGCAGAAAACTGTTACAAGAGACCCAGTACTTC. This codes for CASRKLLQETQYF.

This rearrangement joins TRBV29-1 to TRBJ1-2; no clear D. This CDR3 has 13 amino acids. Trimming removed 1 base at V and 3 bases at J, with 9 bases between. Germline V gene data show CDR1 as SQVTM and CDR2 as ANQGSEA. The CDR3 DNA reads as TGCAGCGTTGAAGTGGGGTCGGACTATGGCTACACCTTC. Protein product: CSVEVGSDYGYTF. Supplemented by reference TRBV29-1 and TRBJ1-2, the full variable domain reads SAVISQKPSRDICQRGTSLTIQCQVDSQVTMMFWYRQQPGQSLTLIATANQGSEATYESGFVIDKFPISRPNLTFSTLTVSNMSPEDSSIYLCSVEVGSDYGYTFGSGTRLTVV.

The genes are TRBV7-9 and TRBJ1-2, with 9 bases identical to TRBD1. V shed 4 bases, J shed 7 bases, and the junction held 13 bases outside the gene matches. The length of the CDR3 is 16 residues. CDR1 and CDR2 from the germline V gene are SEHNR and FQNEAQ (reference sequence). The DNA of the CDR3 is TGTGCCAGCAGCTCCTCCGGAACAGGGGGCGTGGGTGGCTACACCTTC. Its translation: CASSSSGTGGVGGYTF.

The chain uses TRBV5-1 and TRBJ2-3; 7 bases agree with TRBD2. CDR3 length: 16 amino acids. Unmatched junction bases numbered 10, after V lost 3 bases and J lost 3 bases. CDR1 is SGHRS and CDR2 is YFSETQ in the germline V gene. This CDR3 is CASSSGGGVRTDTQYF. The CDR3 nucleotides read TGCGCCAGCAGCTCCGGGGGAGGGGTAAGGACAGATACGCAGTATTTT.

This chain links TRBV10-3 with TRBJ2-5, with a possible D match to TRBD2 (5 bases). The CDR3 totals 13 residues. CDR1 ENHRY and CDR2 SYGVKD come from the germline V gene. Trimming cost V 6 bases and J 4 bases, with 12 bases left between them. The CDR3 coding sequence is TGTGCCATCAGGATCGAGGGTAGAGAGACCCAGTACTTC. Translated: CAIRIEGRETQYF.

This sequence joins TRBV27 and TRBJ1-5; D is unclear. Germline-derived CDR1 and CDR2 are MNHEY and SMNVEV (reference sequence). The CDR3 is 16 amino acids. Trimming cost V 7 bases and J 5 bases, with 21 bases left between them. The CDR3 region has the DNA TGTGCCAGCACTTCAAGAGGGAGCAGGCTTGATCAGCCCCAGCATTTT. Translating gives CASTSRGSRLDQPQHF.

The CDR3 spells CATSRAGAANYGYTF. CDR3 DNA sequence: TGTGCCACCAGCCGAGCAGGGGCGGCTAACTATGGCTACACCTTC. J is TRBJ1-2 and V is TRBV15; possibly TRBD1 for D (6 bases). The germline V gene encodes CDR1 LNHNV and CDR2 YYDKDF (reference sequence). The CDR3 is 15 amino acids. Trimming shortened V by 5 bases and J by 0 bases, and 13 bases separated the two germline ends.

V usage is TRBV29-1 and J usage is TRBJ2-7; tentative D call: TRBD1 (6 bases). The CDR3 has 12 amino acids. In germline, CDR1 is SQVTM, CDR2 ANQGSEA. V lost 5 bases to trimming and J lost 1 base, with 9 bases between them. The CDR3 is CSVTTGSYEQYF. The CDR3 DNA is TGCAGCGTTACCACAGGGTCCTACGAGCAGTACTTC.

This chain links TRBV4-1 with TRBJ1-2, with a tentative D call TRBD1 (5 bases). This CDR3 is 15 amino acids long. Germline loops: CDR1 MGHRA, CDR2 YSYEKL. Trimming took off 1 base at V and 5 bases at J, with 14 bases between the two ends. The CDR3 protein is CASSQAGPSGYGYTF. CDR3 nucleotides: TGCGCCAGCAGCCAAGCCGGACCTTCAGGGTATGGCTACACCTTC.

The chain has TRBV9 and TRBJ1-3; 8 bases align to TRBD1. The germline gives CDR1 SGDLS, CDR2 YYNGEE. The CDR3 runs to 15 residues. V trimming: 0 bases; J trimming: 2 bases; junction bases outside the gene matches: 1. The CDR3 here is CASSVEDRAGNTIYF. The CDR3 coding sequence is TGTGCCAGCAGCGTAGAGGACAGGGCTGGAAACACCATATATTTT.

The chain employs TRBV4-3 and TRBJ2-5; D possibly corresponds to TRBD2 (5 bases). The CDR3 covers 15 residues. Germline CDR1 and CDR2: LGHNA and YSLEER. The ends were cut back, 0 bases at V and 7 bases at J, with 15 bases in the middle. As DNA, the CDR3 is TGCGCCAGCAGCCAAGAGGGATCGGGGTTCGGGACCCAGTACTTC. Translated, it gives CASSQEGSGFGTQYF.

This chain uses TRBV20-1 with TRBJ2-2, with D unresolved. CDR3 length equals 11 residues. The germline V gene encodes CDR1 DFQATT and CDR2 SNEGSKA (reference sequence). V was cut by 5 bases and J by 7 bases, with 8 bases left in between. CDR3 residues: CSAAVVGELFF. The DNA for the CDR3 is TGCAGTGCTGCGGTCGTCGGGGAGCTGTTTTTT.

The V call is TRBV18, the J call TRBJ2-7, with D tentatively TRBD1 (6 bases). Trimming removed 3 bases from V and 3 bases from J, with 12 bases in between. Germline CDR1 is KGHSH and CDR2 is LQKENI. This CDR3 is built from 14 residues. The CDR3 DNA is TGTGCCAGCTCACCTGCCCAGGGGAACTACGAGCAGTACTTC. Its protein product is CASSPAQGNYEQYF.